The T cell receptor (beta chain) under discussion was sequenced for a study of T cell responses to AZD1222 COVID-19 vaccine. Germline values: CDR1 SGHTA, CDR2 FQGNSA. The CDR3 consists of 15 residues. Trimming shortened V by 5 bases and J by 4 bases, and 17 bases separated the two germline ends. Profiled with immunoSEQ multiplex PCR; TCRdb holds only in-frame clones, not every one. Altogether about 110,000 clones are present, around 90% being singletons, with the ten largest covering roughly 7.8%. Specimen: peripheral blood, collected on day 0 of AZD1222 vaccination. This clonotype was obtained from an adult in good health. The rearrangement uses TRBV7-2 and TRBJ2-5; D may correspond to TRBD1 or TRBD2 (5 bases each). CDR3 sequence: CASSNTGTRAETQYF. The CDR3 DNA sequence: TGTGCCAGCAGCAACACCGGGACCCGAGCAGAGACCCAGTACTTC.